A selection of T cell receptor beta chains follows, all from one sample in a study of blood T cell repertoires in COVID-19. Clones were sequenced by immunoSEQ multiplex PCR, and TCRdb holds only the in-frame ones, with some missing. The sample includes about 99,000 clones, roughly 82% of them seen just once. Material for sequencing was peripheral blood. The receptor set was obtained from a man between 60 and 75 years old with acute or convalescent COVID-19. Both conserved end residues are part of each CDR3. A D gene is named only where the DNA matches it firmly. Size tells how often a clone was seen (once, few, many) or the class of an expanded clone, and some rows leave it out.

>-|TRBV6-5|TRBJ1-1|-
CASSPTPGTEAFF
TGTGCCAGCAGTCCGACCCCGGGCACTGAAGCTTTCTTT
>-|TRBV4-2|TRBJ2-3|-
CASSQDSSPSRSDTQYF
TGTGCCAGCAGCCAAGACAGCTCCCCTTCGCGGTCAGATACGCAGTATTTT
>-|TRBV5-1|TRBJ1-2|-
CASSLQGLNYGYTF
TGCGCCAGCAGCTTGCAGGGCTTAAACTATGGCTACACCTTC
>-|TRBV3-1/TRBV3-2|TRBJ2-6|few
CASSQDDRRAGLSGANVLTF
TGTGCCAGCAGCCAAGATGATCGCAGGGCGGGGCTCTCTGGGGCCAACGTCCTGACTTTC
>-|TRBV5-1|TRBJ2-1|-
CASSLQMNEQFF
TGCGCCAGCAGCTTGCAGATGAATGAGCAGTTCTTC
>TRBD1|TRBV24-1|TRBJ2-5|-
CATSDPGGGGETQYF
TGTGCCACCAGTGACCCAGGGGGTGGTGGGGAGACCCAGTACTTC
>-|TRBV25-1|TRBJ1-5|once
CASSGRQPNQPQHF
TGTGCCAGCAGTGGCCGACAGCCTAATCAGCCCCAGCATTTT
>TRBD2|TRBV11-2|TRBJ2-5|-
CASSLGTSIGETQYF
TGTGCCAGCAGCTTAGGGACTAGCATCGGAGAGACCCAGTACTTC
>-|TRBV2|TRBJ1-1|few
CASSVSRINTEAFF
TGTGCCAGCAGTGTTTCGAGGATAAACACTGAAGCTTTCTTT
>TRBD1|TRBV19|TRBJ1-2|-
CASSRPGTGANYGYTF
TGTGCCAGTAGTCGTCCCGGGACAGGGGCTAACTATGGCTACACCTTC
>-|TRBV4-1|TRBJ2-1|few
CASSQATGTSIREQFF
TGCGCCAGCAGCCAGGCCACAGGGACCTCCATTAGAGAGCAGTTCTTC
>TRBD1|TRBV19|TRBJ1-1|-
CASSPGQGARAFF
TGTGCCAGTAGCCCGGGACAGGGGGCGCGCGCTTTCTTT
>TRBD2|TRBV5-4|TRBJ2-1|-
CASSLEGTSVYNEQFF
TGTGCCAGCAGCTTGGAGGGGACTAGCGTCTACAATGAGCAGTTCTTC
>-|TRBV18|TRBJ2-3|-
CASSYRTDTQYF
TGTGCCAGCTCCTACCGCACAGATACGCAGTATTTT
>-|TRBV2|TRBJ1-1|once
CASSSLQGNTEAFF
TGTGCCAGCAGTTCCCTACAGGGGAACACTGAAGCTTTCTTT
>-|TRBV3-1/TRBV3-2|TRBJ2-1|-
CASSLLSSVLYNEQFF
TGTGCCAGCAGCCTGCTGTCTAGCGTTCTGTACAATGAGCAGTTCTTC
>TRBD1|TRBV29-1|TRBJ1-2|-
CSVAHRGVRGYTF
TGCAGCGTTGCACACAGGGGGGTACGTGGCTACACCTTC
>-|TRBV28|TRBJ1-5|-
CASSLLSRGGVAGNQPQHF
TGTGCCAGCAGTTTACTCTCCAGGGGTGGGGTCGCTGGCAATCAGCCCCAGCATTTT
>-|TRBV5-6|TRBJ2-5|once
CASSSPGVRYQETQYF
TGTGCCAGCAGCTCGCCGGGAGTAAGGTACCAAGAGACCCAGTACTTC
>TRBD2|TRBV2|TRBJ2-2|-
CASSGSGRGSGELFF
TGTGCCAGCAGCGGCAGCGGGAGGGGTTCCGGGGAGCTGTTTTTT
>-|TRBV5-1|TRBJ1-6|once
CASSLERPGNSPLHF
TGCGCCAGCAGCTTGGAACGCCCCGGGAATTCACCCCTCCACTTT
>TRBD1|TRBV2|TRBJ2-7|-
CASSQMTGAYEQYF
TGTGCCAGCAGTCAGATGACAGGGGCCTACGAGCAGTACTTC
>-|TRBV12-3/TRBV12-4|TRBJ1-4|-
CASKGVSEKLFF
TGTGCCAGCAAAGGGGTGAGCGAAAAACTGTTTTTT
>TRBD1|TRBV5-5|TRBJ1-5|-
CASSWGGTGSNQPQHF
TGTGCCAGCAGCTGGGGAGGGACAGGTAGCAATCAGCCCCAGCATTTT
>-|TRBV6-4|TRBJ1-2|-
CASRKSLTHREVNYGYTF
TGTGCCAGCAGGAAATCCCTCACGCACAGGGAAGTAAACTATGGCTACACCTTC
>TRBD1|TRBV11-3|TRBJ1-4|once
CASSPRTGNEKLFF
TGTGCCAGCAGCCCCCGGACAGGGAATGAAAAACTGTTTTTT
>-|TRBV19|TRBJ1-5|-
CASSSGGWGPQHF
TGTGCCAGTAGTTCGGGGGGTTGGGGGCCCCAGCATTTT
>-|TRBV10-3|TRBJ2-3|few
CAIPRGDTQYF
TGTGCCATCCCCCGGGGGGATACGCAGTATTTT
>TRBD1|TRBV2|TRBJ2-5|-
CASVRDRDGETQYF
TGTGCCAGCGTACGGGACAGGGACGGCGAGACCCAGTACTTC
>-|TRBV27|TRBJ2-1|-
CASSFRGEQFF
TGTGCCAGCAGTTTCCGGGGTGAGCAGTTCTTC
>-|TRBV7-2|TRBJ2-7|-
CASSLTYEQYF
TGTGCCAGCAGCCTAACCTACGAGCAGTACTTC
>-|TRBV2|TRBJ1-1|-
CASSEAGHPIEAFF
TGTGCCAGCAGTGAAGCAGGACACCCGATAGAAGCTTTCTTT
>-|TRBV19|TRBJ2-1|-
CASSIQGMYNEQFF
TGTGCCAGTAGTATACAGGGGATGTACAATGAGCAGTTCTTC
>TRBD2|TRBV5-1|TRBJ2-1|-
CASSLGAGDNNEQFF
TGCGCCAGCAGCTTGGGCGCGGGGGATAACAATGAGCAGTTCTTC
>-|TRBV3-1/TRBV3-2|TRBJ2-1|-
CASSQDARGAEQFF
TGTGCCAGCAGCCAAGATGCCCGGGGGGCTGAGCAGTTCTTC
>-|TRBV5-4|TRBJ2-7|-
CASSLATRFSYEQYF
TGTGCCAGCAGCTTGGCCACCCGGTTCTCCTACGAGCAGTACTTC
>TRBD1|TRBV28|TRBJ1-2|-
CASSSGTGVLVGYTF
TGTGCCAGCAGTTCCGGGACAGGCGTTTTGGTAGGCTACACCTTC
>TRBD2|TRBV5-4|TRBJ2-2|few
CASSSASGGYTGELFF
TGTGCCAGCAGCTCCGCGAGCGGGGGATACACCGGGGAGCTGTTTTTT
>-|TRBV3-1/TRBV3-2|TRBJ1-1|-
CASSPYRGRRDTEAFF
TGTGCCAGCAGCCCCTACCGGGGACGGAGGGACACTGAAGCTTTCTTT
>-|TRBV6-5|TRBJ2-2|-
CASSYDGVTGELFF
TGTGCCAGCAGCTACGACGGAGTTACCGGGGAGCTGTTTTTT
>-|TRBV5-1|TRBJ2-5|-
CASSPGAVQETQYF
TGCGCCAGCAGCCCTGGAGCGGTCCAAGAGACCCAGTACTTC
>TRBD1|TRBV7-7|TRBJ2-7|-
CASSPISQGDYEQYF
TGTGCTAGCAGCCCCATCTCACAGGGGGATTACGAGCAGTACTTC
>-|TRBV12-3/TRBV12-4|TRBJ2-7|-
CASSLRRLYEQYF
TGTGCCAGCAGTTTAAGAAGACTCTACGAGCAGTACTTC
>TRBD1|TRBV19|TRBJ1-5|-
CASTLTGQGIYSNQPQHF
TGTGCCAGTACCCTAACTGGACAGGGGATTTATAGCAATCAGCCCCAGCATTTT
>-|TRBV5-1|TRBJ1-2|-
CASSLDGVSSYGYTF
TGCGCCAGCAGCTTGGACGGGGTCTCCTCTTATGGCTACACCTTC
>-|TRBV6-5|TRBJ2-7|-
CASRGGGLISYEQYF
TGTGCCAGCAGGGGAGGGGGGCTTATTTCCTACGAGCAGTACTTC
>TRBD1|TRBV28|TRBJ1-2|-
CASSRGQNYGYTF
TGTGCCAGCAGTCGGGGACAGAACTATGGCTACACCTTC
>TRBD1|TRBV10-1|TRBJ2-5|-
CASSERDRGLRQETQYF
TGCGCCAGCAGTGAAAGGGACAGGGGGCTGCGGCAAGAGACCCAGTACTTC